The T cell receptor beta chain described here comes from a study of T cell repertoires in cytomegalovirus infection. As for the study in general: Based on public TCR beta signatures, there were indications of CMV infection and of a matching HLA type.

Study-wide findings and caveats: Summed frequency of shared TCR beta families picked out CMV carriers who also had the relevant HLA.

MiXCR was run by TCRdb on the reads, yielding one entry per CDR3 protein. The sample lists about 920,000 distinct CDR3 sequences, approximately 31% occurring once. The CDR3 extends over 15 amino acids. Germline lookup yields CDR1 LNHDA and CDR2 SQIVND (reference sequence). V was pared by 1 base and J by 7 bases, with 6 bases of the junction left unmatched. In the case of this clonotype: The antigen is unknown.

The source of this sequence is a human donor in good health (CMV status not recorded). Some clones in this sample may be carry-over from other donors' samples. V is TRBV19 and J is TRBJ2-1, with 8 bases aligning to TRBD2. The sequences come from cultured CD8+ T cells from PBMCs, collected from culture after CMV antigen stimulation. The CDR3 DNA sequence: TGTGCCAGTAGTATAGGTGCGGGGGGTTCGAATGAGCAGTTCTTC. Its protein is CASSIGAGGSNEQFF.